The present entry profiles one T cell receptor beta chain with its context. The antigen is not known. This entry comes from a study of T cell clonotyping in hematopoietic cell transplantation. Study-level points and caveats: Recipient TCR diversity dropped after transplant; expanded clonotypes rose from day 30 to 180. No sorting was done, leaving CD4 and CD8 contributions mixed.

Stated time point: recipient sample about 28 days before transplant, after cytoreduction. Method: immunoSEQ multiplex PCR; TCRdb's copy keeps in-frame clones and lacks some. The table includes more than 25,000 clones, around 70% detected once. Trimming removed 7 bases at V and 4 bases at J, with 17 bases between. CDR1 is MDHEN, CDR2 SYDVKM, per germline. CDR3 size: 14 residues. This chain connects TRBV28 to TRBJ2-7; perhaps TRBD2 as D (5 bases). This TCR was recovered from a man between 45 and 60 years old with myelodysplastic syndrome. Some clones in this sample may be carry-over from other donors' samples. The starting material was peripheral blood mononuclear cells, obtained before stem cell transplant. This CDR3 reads CASIRGGSMYEQYF. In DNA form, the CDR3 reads TGTGCCAGCATTAGAGGAGGTTCGATGTACGAGCAGTACTTC.